This TCR beta chain was retrieved from a study of OX40 agonist ivuxolimab in advanced cancers. Study-level information: In this trial design, patients received ivuxolimab intravenously at 0.01 to 10 mg/kg every 2 weeks. Patients receiving dose escalation had hepatocellular carcinoma, melanoma, renal cell or head and neck cancer.

This table comes from immunoSEQ multiplex PCR, and its TCRdb copy is limited to in-frame clones, with some not included. The sample lists approximately 76,000 clones; 88% were seen once. The CDR3 spans 12 residues. Trimming took off 6 bases at V and 4 bases at J, with 9 bases between the two ends. Germline V gene sequence: CDR1 MNHEY, CDR2 SVGAGI. The receptor's source is an adult with an advanced solid tumor such as melanoma, head and neck, liver or kidney cancer. The genes are TRBV6-5 and TRBJ2-5; D gene ambiguous. The material was CD4+ or CD8+ T cells sorted from blood, obtained in a trial of the OX40 agonist ivuxolimab. The CDR3 here is CASSTLGETQYF. CDR3 bases: TGTGCCAGCAGCACCCTTGGAGAGACCCAGTACTTC.